The rows below give T cell receptor beta chains drawn from one sample of a study of CD8 T cells in Susac syndrome. TCRdb processed the immunoSEQ multiplex PCR reads anew with MiXCR; each CDR3 protein has one entry. The sample has approximately 230,000 distinct CDR3 sequences; around 95% are singletons. Sequencing was performed on CD4+ T cells from PBMCs. The receptor source for this set is a human donor with multiple sclerosis. Each CDR3 is given with its conserved first and last residue. D genes are given only for firm matches. Size is omitted from some rows. Given values are once, few, many or a class for expanded clones.

CASSFQTFSYNSPLHF TGTGCCAGCAGCTTCCAGACGTTCTCCTATAATTCACCCCTCCACTTT NA TRBJ1-6 TRBV6-1 NA
CASSGSVGETQYF TGTGCCAGCAGTGGCAGCGTAGGGGAGACCCAGTACTTC NA TRBJ2-5 TRBV6-1 NA
CASSLLVTGGRTGELFF TGTGCCAGCAGTTTATTAGTAACAGGGGGCCGGACCGGGGAGCTGTTTTTT NA TRBJ2-2 TRBV28 TRBD1
CASSFQGLTNEKLFF TGTGCCAGCAGCTTCCAGGGTTTAACTAATGAAAAACTGTTTTTT NA TRBJ1-4 TRBV5-6 NA
CASSFRPDYEQYF TGTGCCAGCAGTTTTCGTCCGGACTACGAGCAGTACTTC NA TRBJ2-7 TRBV2 NA
CASSHTKALSGEQYF TGTGCCAGCAGTCACACTAAGGCCCTGAGCGGCGAGCAGTACTTC NA TRBJ2-7 TRBV28 NA
CASGGTVSSYNSPLHF TGTGCCAGCGGTGGGACAGTGAGCTCCTATAATTCACCCCTCCACTTT NA TRBJ1-6 TRBV28 TRBD1
CASSLEGQGLGTEAFF TGTGCCAGCAGCTTAGAAGGACAGGGTCTCGGCACTGAAGCTTTCTTT NA TRBJ1-1 TRBV7-2 TRBD1
CASSANRDGTDTQYF TGTGCCAGCAGTGCTAACAGGGACGGCACAGATACGCAGTATTTT NA TRBJ2-3 TRBV6-1 NA
CASSLTGGVNEKLFF TGCGCCAGCAGCCTAACAGGGGGCGTAAATGAAAAACTGTTTTTT NA TRBJ1-4 TRBV4-1 TRBD1
CASSRQGLISYEQYF TGTGCCAGCTCAAGACAGGGTCTTATCTCCTACGAGCAGTACTTC NA TRBJ2-7 TRBV18 TRBD1
CASSSGGGGSLREQYF TGTGCCAGCAGCTCCGGCGGGGGGGGTTCGCTCCGCGAGCAGTACTTC NA TRBJ2-7 TRBV7-9 TRBD2
CASFPRREYGYTF TGTGCCAGCTTCCCCCGGCGGGAGTATGGCTACACCTTC NA TRBJ1-2 TRBV2 NA
CATSRDRGAQETQYF TGTGCCACCAGCAGAGATCGTGGCGCCCAAGAGACCCAGTACTTC NA TRBJ2-5 TRBV15 NA
CASSRGITSTDTQYF TGTGCCAGCAGCCGTGGGATCACTAGCACAGATACGCAGTATTTT NA TRBJ2-3 TRBV9 NA
CASSSSMNTEAFF TGTGCCAGCAGCTCATCAATGAACACTGAAGCTTTCTTT NA TRBJ1-1 TRBV7-3 NA
CAISDLATPPSDTQYF TGTGCCATCAGTGACCTAGCGACTCCCCCTTCTGATACGCAGTATTTT NA TRBJ2-3 TRBV10-3 NA
CASSLAARGVYGYTF TGTGCCAGCAGCTTGGCCGCCAGGGGGGTCTATGGCTACACCTTC NA TRBJ1-2 TRBV5-4 TRBD1
CASRRTENEQFF TGTGCCAGCAGGAGAACAGAGAATGAGCAGTTCTTC NA TRBJ2-1 TRBV2 NA
CSVEVTPSGTQYF TGCAGCGTTGAAGTCACCCCGTCGGGGACCCAGTACTTC NA TRBJ2-5 TRBV29-1 NA
CSAKGLAGSNEQFF TGCAGTGCTAAGGGACTAGCGGGATCCAATGAGCAGTTCTTC NA TRBJ2-1 TRBV20-1 TRBD2
CASSPRDTAGGYTF TGTGCCAGCAGCCCCCGGGACACGGCAGGTGGCTACACCTTC NA TRBJ1-2 TRBV16 NA
CASSLNSPYEQYF TGTGCCAGCAGCTTAAACAGCCCCTACGAGCAGTACTTC NA TRBJ2-7 TRBV7-9 NA
CASSDRGLNYGYTF TGTGCCAGCTCAGACAGGGGGTTGAACTATGGCTACACCTTC NA TRBJ1-2 TRBV18 TRBD1
CSVGGPGQGGYEQYF TGCAGCGTGGGAGGGCCCGGACAGGGTGGCTACGAGCAGTACTTC NA TRBJ2-7 TRBV29-1 NA
CSVDIAGGLEQFF TGCAGCGTTGACATAGCGGGGGGGCTGGAGCAGTTCTTC NA TRBJ2-1 TRBV29-1 TRBD2
CAWMASGRTDTQYF TGTGCCTGGATGGCTAGCGGTCGCACAGATACGCAGTATTTT NA TRBJ2-3 TRBV30 TRBD2
CASSSYGSQGGTQYF TGTGCCAGCAGTAGCTACGGGTCACAGGGGGGGACCCAGTACTTC NA TRBJ2-5 TRBV6-1 TRBD1
CASSFGPGGYTEAFF TGTGCCAGCAGCTTCGGTCCAGGGGGGTACACTGAAGCTTTCTTT NA TRBJ1-1 TRBV11-2 TRBD1
CASSLWGDTEVFF TGTGCCAGCAGTTTGTGGGGGGACACTGAAGTTTTCTTT NA TRBJ1-1 TRBV12-3/TRBV12-4 NA
CASSLTTGTGVYEQYF TGTGCCAGCAGCTTAACTACCGGGACAGGGGTCTACGAGCAGTACTTC few TRBJ2-7 TRBV7-8 TRBD1
CASSARSGNQPQHF TGCGCCAGCAGCGCGCGGTCTGGCAATCAGCCCCAGCATTTT NA TRBJ1-5 TRBV5-1 NA
CASSEVILFLTSTEEKLFF TGTGCCAGCAGCGAAGTAATTCTCTTCCTGACATCAACGGAGGAAAAACTGTTTTTT NA TRBJ1-4 TRBV2 NA
CASSNVYGADTQYF TGTGCCAGCAGCAACGTTTATGGGGCAGATACGCAGTATTTT NA TRBJ2-3 TRBV4-2 NA
CASRVRILSGNTIYF TGTGCCAGCAGGGTTCGCATCCTCTCTGGAAACACCATATATTTT NA TRBJ1-3 TRBV6-4 NA
CASSHHSGGEYNEQFF TGTGCCAGCAGCCACCATAGCGGGGGGGAGTACAATGAGCAGTTCTTC NA TRBJ2-1 TRBV3-1 TRBD2
CASSQAAGQQPDGYTF TGCGCCAGCAGCCAAGCGGCCGGACAGCAACCCGATGGCTACACCTTC NA TRBJ1-2 TRBV4-1 NA
CASSLGLADTDTQYF TGTGCCAGCAGTTTAGGACTAGCGGACACAGATACGCAGTATTTT NA TRBJ2-3 TRBV5-6 TRBD2
CASSPRQGTNTEAFF TGTGCCAGCAGTCCACGACAGGGGACGAACACTGAAGCTTTCTTT NA TRBJ1-1 TRBV28 TRBD1
CASSLEGYTTDTQYF TGTGCCAGCAGCTTAGAAGGCTATACCACAGATACGCAGTATTTT NA TRBJ2-3 TRBV7-8 NA
CASKLRPTSNQPQHF TGTGCCAGCAAATTGCGACCAACTTCAAATCAGCCCCAGCATTTT NA TRBJ1-5 TRBV6-5 NA
CSARTDGAPQSPQHF TGCAGTGCTAGAACTGATGGGGCGCCGCAATCTCCCCAGCATTTT once TRBJ1-5 TRBV20-1 NA
CASSGSGTASYEQYF TGCGCCAGCAGTGGTTCGGGGACGGCCTCCTACGAGCAGTACTTC NA TRBJ2-7 TRBV10-1 NA
CASGFPGLPYEQYF TGTGCCAGCGGATTCCCCGGCCTGCCCTACGAGCAGTACTTC few TRBJ2-7 TRBV7-2 NA
CASSRGVGTEAFF TGTGCCAGCTCGCGGGGGGTGGGCACTGAAGCTTTCTTT NA TRBJ1-1 TRBV18 NA
CASRRTGSDYGYTF TGTGCCAGCAGAAGGACAGGGAGCGACTATGGCTACACCTTC NA TRBJ1-2 TRBV3-1 TRBD1
CASSQIGGGGHNEQFF TGCGCCAGCAGCCAGATAGGGGGAGGCGGGCACAATGAGCAGTTCTTC NA TRBJ2-1 TRBV4-1 NA
CASSQDGTDNNEQFF TGTGCCAGCAGCCAAGATGGGACAGACAACAATGAGCAGTTCTTC NA TRBJ2-1 TRBV3-1 TRBD1